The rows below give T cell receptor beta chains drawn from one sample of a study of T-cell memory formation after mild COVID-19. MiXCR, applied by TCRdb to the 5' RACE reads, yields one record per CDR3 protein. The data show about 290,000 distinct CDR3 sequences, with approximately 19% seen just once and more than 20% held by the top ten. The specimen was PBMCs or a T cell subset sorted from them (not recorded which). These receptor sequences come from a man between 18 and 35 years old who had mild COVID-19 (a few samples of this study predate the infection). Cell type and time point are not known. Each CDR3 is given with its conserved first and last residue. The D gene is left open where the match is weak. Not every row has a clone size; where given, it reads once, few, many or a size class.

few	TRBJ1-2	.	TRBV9	TGTGCCAGCTCCCCGGCTAACTATGGCTACACCTTC	CASSPANYGYTF
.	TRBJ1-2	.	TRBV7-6	TGTGCCAGCAGCCCAGGTCAGACGTTATATGGCTACACCTTC	CASSPGQTLYGYTF
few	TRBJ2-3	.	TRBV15	TGTGCCACCAGCAGAGATTTGTGGGGGGGCACAGATACGCAGTATTTT	CATSRDLWGGTDTQYF
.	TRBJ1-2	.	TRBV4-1	TGCGCCAGCACCCCGTCCCTCAGGGTAACCCCCTATGGCTACACCTTC	CASTPSLRVTPYGYTF
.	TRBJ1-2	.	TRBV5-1	TGCGCCAGCAGCTTGGGATCCGGTTCCTACAACTATGGCTACACCTTC	CASSLGSGSYNYGYTF
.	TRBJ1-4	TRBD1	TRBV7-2	TGTGCCAGCAGCTTAGAAATGGGACAGGGTGGGGGAAAACTGTTTTTT	CASSLEMGQGGGKLFF
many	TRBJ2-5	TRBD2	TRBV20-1	TGCAGTGCTAGAGACCTAGCGGGGGGGCGAGAGACCCAGTACTTC	CSARDLAGGRETQYF
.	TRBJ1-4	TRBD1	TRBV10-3	TGTGCCATCATCGGGACAGGGGTTCGTTTTTTT	CAIIGTGVRFF
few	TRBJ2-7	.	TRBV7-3	TGTGCCAGCAGCCTAGCTCCCGGGGGGCCCTACGAGCAGTACTTC	CASSLAPGGPYEQYF
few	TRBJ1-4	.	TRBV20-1	TGCAGTGCTAGCAGCCGGGCAACTAATGAAAAACTGTTTTTT	CSASSRATNEKLFF
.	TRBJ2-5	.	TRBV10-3	TGTGCCATCAGTGAGTCGACAGTCCAAGAGACCCAGTACTTC	CAISESTVQETQYF
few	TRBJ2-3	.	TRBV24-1	TGTGCCACCAGTGATTATGGGGGACAAGGCACAGATACGCAGTATTTT	CATSDYGGQGTDTQYF
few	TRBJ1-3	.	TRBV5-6	TGTGCCAGCAGCCCAGGAGGGGGAAACACCATATATTTT	CASSPGGGNTIYF
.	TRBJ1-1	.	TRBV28	TGTGCCAGCAGAGAAATGAACACTGAAGCTTTCTTT	CASREMNTEAFF
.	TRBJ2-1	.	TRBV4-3	TGCGCCAGCAGCCAGGGACCTGGGGGGTACAATGAGCAGTTCTTC	CASSQGPGGYNEQFF
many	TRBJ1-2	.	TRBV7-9	TGTGCCAGCAGCTTAGAAGTAAGAGGCTACACCTTC	CASSLEVRGYTF
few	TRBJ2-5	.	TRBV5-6	TGTGCCAGCAGCTTGGGACAGCGCGTCCAAGAGACCCAGTACTTC	CASSLGQRVQETQYF
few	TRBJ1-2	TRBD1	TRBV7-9	TGTGCCTGCGACAGGGGGCTAGGCTACACCTTC	CACDRGLGYTF
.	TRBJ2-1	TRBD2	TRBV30	TGTGCCTGGACTGAGTCGGCTAGCGGGGAAAGTGAGCAGTTCTTC	CAWTESASGESEQFF
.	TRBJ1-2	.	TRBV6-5	TGTGCCAGCAGTTACGCGGGGCTGGACTATGGCTACACCTTC	CASSYAGLDYGYTF
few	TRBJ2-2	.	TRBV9	TGTGCCAGCAGCGTAGCCCCACAGGGCCGGAACACCGGGGAGCTGTTTTTT	CASSVAPQGRNTGELFF
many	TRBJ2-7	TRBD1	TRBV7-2	TGTGCCAGCAGCTTGGACAGGGAGAGCGACGAGCAGTACTTC	CASSLDRESDEQYF
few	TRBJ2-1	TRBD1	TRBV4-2	TGTGCCAGCAGCCAAGATCACACAGGGGATGAGCAGTTCTTC	CASSQDHTGDEQFF
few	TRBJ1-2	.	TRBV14	TGTGCCAGCAGCCAAGATCAGGAGTGGAACTATGGCTACACCTTC	CASSQDQEWNYGYTF
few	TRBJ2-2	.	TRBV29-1	TGCAGCGTTGCTTGGGGATTGAACACCGGGGAGCTGTTTTTT	CSVAWGLNTGELFF
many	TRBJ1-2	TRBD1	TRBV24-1	TGTGCCACCAGTGATCGGGACAGGGCCTATGGCTACACCTTC	CATSDRDRAYGYTF
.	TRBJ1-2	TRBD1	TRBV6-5	TGTGCCAGCAGTCGGCAGGGGGGAGAAAAGAACTATGGCTACACCTTC	CASSRQGGEKNYGYTF
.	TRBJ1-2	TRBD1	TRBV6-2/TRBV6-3	TGTGCCAGCAGTCAAACCGGGACAGCGAAAGGCTACACCTTC	CASSQTGTAKGYTF
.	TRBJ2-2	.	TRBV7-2	TGTGCCAGCAGCTTAGCTTGGGTGGCGAACACCGGGGAGCTGTTTTTT	CASSLAWVANTGELFF
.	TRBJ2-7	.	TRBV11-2	TGTGCCAGCAGCTTAGACTCAGCGACCTACGAGCAGTACTTC	CASSLDSATYEQYF
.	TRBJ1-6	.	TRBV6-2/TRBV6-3	TGTGCCAGCAGTTACCCCCATCGGGCGGCGGATTCACCCCTCCACTTT	CASSYPHRAADSPLHF
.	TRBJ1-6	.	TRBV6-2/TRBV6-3	TGTGCCAGCAATTCAGGGTACTCACCCCTCCACTTT	CASNSGYSPLHF
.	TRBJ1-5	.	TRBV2	TGTGCCAGCAGTGCCTTGTCGGGGTCCAATCAGCCCCAGCATTTT	CASSALSGSNQPQHF
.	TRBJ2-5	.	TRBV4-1	TGCGCCAGCAGCCAAGAGCTACAGAACCAAGAGACCCAGTACTTC	CASSQELQNQETQYF
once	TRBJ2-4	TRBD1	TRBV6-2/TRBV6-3	TGTGCCAGCAGCTCCCGGGACAGGGCCCACATTCAGTACTTC	CASSSRDRAHIQYF
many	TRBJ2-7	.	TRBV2	TGTGCCAGCACCGTAGGGTACGAGCAGTACTTC	CASTVGYEQYF
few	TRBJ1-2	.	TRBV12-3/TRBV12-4	TGTGCCAGCAGTTTAGCCGGCTACACCTTC	CASSLAGYTF
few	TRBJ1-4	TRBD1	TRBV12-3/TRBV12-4	TGTGCCAGCAGTAACAGGGGGCACGGTGAAAAACTGTTTTTT	CASSNRGHGEKLFF
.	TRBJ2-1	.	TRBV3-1	TGTGCCAGCAGCCAAGAATTACTAGCTAGACGGAATGAGCAGTTCTTC	CASSQELLARRNEQFF
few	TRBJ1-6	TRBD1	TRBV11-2	TGTGCCAGCACTAGCCAGGACAGGGACTCACCCCTCCACTTT	CASTSQDRDSPLHF
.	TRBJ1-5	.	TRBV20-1	TGCAGTGCCACCCACGGGGCGGGGGATCAGCCCCAGCATTTT	CSATHGAGDQPQHF
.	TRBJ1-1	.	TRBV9	TGTGCCAGCAGCGGTAAAGAGAACACTGAAGCTTTCTTT	CASSGKENTEAFF
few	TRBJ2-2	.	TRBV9	TGTGCCAGCAGCGTAGTTGTAGAGGCCGGGGAGCTGTTTTTT	CASSVVVEAGELFF
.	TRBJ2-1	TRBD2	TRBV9	TGTGCCAGCAGCCTAGCGGGGAAGGGTGAGCAGTTCTTC	CASSLAGKGEQFF
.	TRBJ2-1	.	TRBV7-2	TGTGCCAGCAGCTTAGCGGCAGGGACCAATGAGCAGTTCTTC	CASSLAAGTNEQFF
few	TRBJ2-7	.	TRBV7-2	TGTGCCAGCAGGCTTGAGGGCTACGAGCAGTACTTC	CASRLEGYEQYF
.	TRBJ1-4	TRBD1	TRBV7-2	TGTGCCAGCAGCCCGACAGGGATGGGTGGGAATGAAAAACTGTTTTTT	CASSPTGMGGNEKLFF
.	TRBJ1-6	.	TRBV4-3	TGCGCCAGCAGCCAAGTATACGATTCACCCCTCCACTTT	CASSQVYDSPLHF
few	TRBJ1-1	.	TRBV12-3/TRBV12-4	TGTGCCAGCAGTTTGGCCGCCAGGGGCACTGAAGCTTTCTTT	CASSLAARGTEAFF
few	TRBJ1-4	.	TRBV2	TGTGCCAGCAGTTTGAATAATGAAAAACTGTTTTTT	CASSLNNEKLFF
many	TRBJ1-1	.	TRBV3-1	TGTGCCAGCAGCCAAGAAAACTACAGATACACTGAAGCTTTCTTT	CASSQENYRYTEAFF
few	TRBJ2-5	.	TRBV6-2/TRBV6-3	TGTGCCAGCAGTTATCGGGGCCCGAGAAAGGAGACCCAGTACTTC	CASSYRGPRKETQYF
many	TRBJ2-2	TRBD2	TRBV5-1	TGCGCCAGCAGCCCGGAGACTAGCGGGGGACTAATCAGCACCGGGGAGCTGTTTTTT	CASSPETSGGLISTGELFF